The 32 T cell receptor beta chains reported below all come from one sample, sequenced in a study of graft-versus-host responses after intestinal transplantation. Repertoires were generated with immunoSEQ multiplex PCR, while TCRdb's copy carries only in-frame clones and drops some. The data contain about 100,000 clones, 91% of them singletons. Antigens for these TCRs are unknown. The sequenced sample was unstimulated CD4+ T cells sorted from spleen or lymph node cells, obtained before transplant. The receptors were sampled from a human donor who was the organ donor for an intestinal transplant.

The genes are TRBV4-1 and TRBJ2-5; D is possibly TRBD2 (5 bases). Germline V CDR1 and CDR2: MGHRA, YSYEKL. CDR3 size: 14 residues. The germline V and J ends were trimmed by 1 base and 4 bases, with 10 bases remaining between them. This CDR3 is CASSQGPGRETQYF. CDR3 in DNA: TGCGCCAGCAGCCAAGGGCCGGGAAGAGAGACCCAGTACTTC.

The J gene is TRBJ2-1, the V gene TRBV5-4; 15 bases fit TRBD2. V lost 4 bases and J lost 11; bases outside the gene matches: 7. The CDR3 totals 15 residues. The germline V gene has CDR1 SGHNT and CDR2 YYREEE (reference sequence). The CDR3 bases are TGTGCCAGCAGCGGGGGACTAGCGGGGGGCCAAAAGCAGTTCTTC. This codes for CASSGGLAGGQKQFF.

The chain combines TRBV7-8 with TRBJ2-2; D may be TRBD1 (6 bases). The CDR3 totals 15 residues. The germline CDR1 and CDR2 sequences are SGHVS and FQNEAQ. With 3 bases removed from V and 1 base from J, the gap between germline ends came to 9 bases. The CDR3 here is CASSFRGGNTGELFF. The CDR3 region has the DNA TGTGCCAGCAGCTTTAGAGGGGGGAACACCGGGGAGCTGTTTTTT.

The gene calls are TRBV7-9 and TRBJ2-4; no clear D. With 3 bases removed from V and 0 bases from J, the gap between germline ends came to 15 bases. The CDR3 consists of 17 residues. Germline V gene sequence: CDR1 SEHNR, CDR2 FQNEAQ (reference sequence). The CDR3 region has the DNA TGTGCCAGCAGCTTTCTAACCAACCAACTAGCCAAAAACATTCAGTACTTC. It specifies CASSFLTNQLAKNIQYF.

The gene calls are TRBV9 and TRBJ2-3; tentatively, D is TRBD1 (6 bases). Germline loops: CDR1 SGDLS, CDR2 YYNGEE. The CDR3 is 14 residues long. V shed 3 bases and J shed 7 bases, with 15 bases lying between them. CDR3 residues: CASSGATRGNTQYF. The CDR3 nucleotides are TGTGCCAGCAGCGGAGCCACGAGGGGGAATACGCAGTATTTT.

V usage is TRBV7-9 and J usage is TRBJ1-2, with 9 nucleotides matching TRBD1. Per the germline V gene, CDR1 is SEHNR and CDR2 is FQNEAQ (reference sequence). The CDR3 is 15 residues long. The V gene end was trimmed by 4 bases and the J gene end by 4 bases; junction bases not matched to a gene: 7. CDR3 nucleotides: TGTGCCAGCAGCTCCCGGGACAGGGTTAGCTATGGCTACACCTTC. Residues: CASSSRDRVSYGYTF.

This chain joins TRBV15 and TRBJ2-5; 7 bases line up with TRBD2. Germline V gene lookup returns CDR1 LNHNV and CDR2 YYDKDF (reference sequence). Losses at the gene ends were 3 bases for V and 3 bases for J; bases not matched to a gene: 1. CDR3 length: 13 amino acids. The CDR3 DNA reads TGTGCCACCAGCAGCCTAGCGGAAGAGACCCAGTACTTC. This translates into CATSSLAEETQYF. Combining the CDR3 with reference TRBV15 and TRBJ2-5 gives the whole variable domain DAMVIQNPRYQVTQFGKPVTLSCSQTLNHNVMYWYQQKSSQAPKLLFHYYDKDFNNEADTPDNFQSRRPNTSFCFLDIRSPGLGDTAMYLCATSSLAEETQYFGPGTRLLVL.

The chain has TRBV27 and TRBJ2-3; 8 bases are shared with TRBD2. Trimming cost V 5 bases and J 0 bases; bases outside gene matches: 4. Germline V gives CDR1 MNHEY, CDR2 SMNVEV (reference sequence). This CDR3 has 15 residues. For the CDR3, the DNA is TGTGCCAGCAGTCAAAAGCGGGGGAGCACAGATACGCAGTATTTT. It encodes CASSQKRGSTDTQYF.

A word on this clone: The identical CDR3 is also encoded by other nucleotide sequences in the sample. The rearrangement joins TRBV7-2 to TRBJ2-3; D is uncertain. Germline-derived CDR1 and CDR2 are SGHTA and FQGNSA. The CDR3 has 13 residues. The V gene lost 1 base and the J gene lost 5 bases, with 7 bases spanning the gap. CDR3 bases: TGTGCCAGCAGCTTAGGAACCGGAGATACGCAGTATTTT. It is translated as CASSLGTGDTQYF.

The chain uses TRBV7-6 and TRBJ2-1, with TRBD2 matching 14 bases. CDR3 length: 20 amino acids. Germline V gene lookup returns CDR1 SGHVS and CDR2 FNYEAQ. The V gene end was trimmed by 5 bases and the J gene end by 6 bases; junction bases not matched to a gene: 18. CDR3 region: CASSPRVGLAGVSPLNEQFF. For the CDR3, the DNA is TGTGCCAGCAGCCCCAGGGTGGGACTAGCGGGGGTTTCCCCTCTCAATGAGCAGTTCTTC.

J is TRBJ2-3 and V is TRBV5-1, with 12 nucleotides matching TRBD2. Germline V gives CDR1 SGHRS, CDR2 YFSETQ. The V gene end was trimmed by 0 bases and the J gene end by 1 base; junction bases not matched to a gene: 3. The CDR3 consists of 17 residues. CDR3 nucleotides: TGCGCCAGCAGCTTGGGGACTAGCGGGGCAGGCACAGATACGCAGTATTTT. This translates into CASSLGTSGAGTDTQYF.

CDR3 region: CASSSPGTGYQETQYF. CDR3 bases: TGTGCCAGCAGTTCCCCCGGAACAGGGTACCAAGAGACCCAGTACTTC. The chain has TRBV28 and TRBJ2-5; D might be TRBD1 (6 bases). The CDR3 runs 16 residues. Germline V gives CDR1 MDHEN, CDR2 SYDVKM. The germline V and J ends were trimmed by 4 bases and 0 bases, with 15 bases remaining between them.

V and J are TRBV4-1 and TRBJ2-7; 7 positions match TRBD1. CDR1 is MGHRA, CDR2 YSYEKL, per germline. The CDR3 covers 16 residues. V dropped 4 bases and J dropped 3; count of bases not matched to a gene: 12. The chain's CDR3 is CASSLSGDSNIYEQYF. The CDR3 DNA sequence: TGCGCCAGCAGCCTGTCCGGGGACAGCAATATCTACGAGCAGTACTTC.

The V and J genes are TRBV15 and TRBJ2-7, with TRBD2 identical over 9 bases. V shed 3 bases, J shed 5 bases, and the junction held 11 bases outside the gene matches. The CDR3 is 16 residues long. In germline, CDR1 is LNHNV, CDR2 YYDKDF (reference sequence). The CDR3 region is CATSRLLAGLFHEQYF. The CDR3 DNA is TGTGCCACCAGCAGGCTCCTAGCGGGGCTGTTTCACGAGCAGTACTTC. Supplemented by reference TRBV15 and TRBJ2-7, the full variable domain reads DAMVIQNPRYQVTQFGKPVTLSCSQTLNHNVMYWYQQKSSQAPKLLFHYYDKDFNNEADTPDNFQSRRPNTSFCFLDIRSPGLGDTAMYLCATSRLLAGLFHEQYFGPGTRLTVT.

The chain employs TRBV7-2 and TRBJ1-6; perhaps TRBD1 as D (5 bases). Germline V CDR1 and CDR2: SGHTA, FQGNSA. CDR3 length: 15 residues. V was clipped by 0 bases and J by 9 bases, with 12 bases between them. The CDR3 sequence: CASSLATGVGSPLHF. The CDR3 nucleotides read TGTGCCAGCAGCTTAGCGACGGGGGTAGGTTCACCCCTCCACTTT.

J is TRBJ1-2 and V is TRBV9, with 7 bases matching TRBD1. The V segment lost 1 base and the J segment 7 bases; nucleotides outside the gene matches: 16. The CDR3 spans 17 residues. Germline lookup yields CDR1 SGDLS and CDR2 YYNGEE. CDR3 sequence reads: CASSVSRHRGSAVGYTF. In nucleotides, the CDR3 is TGTGCCAGCAGCGTAAGTCGGCACAGGGGTTCTGCGGTTGGCTACACCTTC.

The chain joins TRBV5-4 to TRBJ1-1; the match to TRBD1 covers 7 bases. The CDR3 loop spans 14 amino acids. Per germline, CDR1 SGHNT and CDR2 YYREEE (reference sequence). Trimming cost V 4 bases and J 1 base; bases outside gene matches: 4. The CDR3 is CASSRDSRNTEAFF. The CDR3 DNA follows: TGTGCCAGCAGCAGGGACAGCAGGAACACTGAAGCTTTCTTT. Variable domain in full (rest from reference TRBV5-4 and TRBJ1-1): ETGVTQSPTHLIKTRGQQVTLRCSSQSGHNTVSWYQQALGQGPQFIFQYYREEENGRGNFPPRFSGLQFPNYSSELNVNALELDDSALYLCASSRDSRNTEAFFGQGTRLTVV.

The rearrangement joins TRBV18 to TRBJ2-3; the match to TRBD2 covers 12 bases. V shed 3 bases, J shed 0 bases, and the junction held 4 bases outside the gene matches. Germline CDR1 is KGHSH and CDR2 is LQKENI. CDR3 size: 17 residues. The CDR3 nucleotides are TGTGCCAGCTCACCGGGACTAGCGGGTTATAGCACAGATACGCAGTATTTT. It yields the protein CASSPGLAGYSTDTQYF.

The chain employs TRBV10-3 and TRBJ1-1; 7 nucleotides line up with TRBD1. V lost 5 bases and J lost 3; bases outside the gene matches: 3. Germline assignment: CDR1 ENHRY and CDR2 SYGVKD. The CDR3 extends over 13 amino acids. CDR3 region: CAISRQGDTEAFF. The CDR3 coding sequence is TGTGCCATCAGTCGACAGGGAGACACTGAAGCTTTCTTT.

The chain has TRBV11-3 and TRBJ2-1; weak D call: TRBD1 (6 bases). This CDR3 contains 20 residues. Looked up from germline, CDR1 is SGHNT and CDR2 is YENEEA. V was pared by 1 base and J by 0 bases, with 22 bases between. CDR3 protein: CASSLGRALRQDSSYNEQFF. The DNA for the CDR3 is TGTGCCAGCAGCTTAGGAAGGGCCCTCAGACAGGACAGCTCCTACAATGAGCAGTTCTTC.

This clone was detected only once. This sequence joins TRBV6-6 and TRBJ2-3; TRBD2 agrees at 8 bases. The CDR3 covers 15 residues. Germline V gene sequence: CDR1 MNHNY, CDR2 SVGAGI (reference sequence). V trimming: 6 bases; J trimming: 0 bases; junction bases outside the gene matches: 5. CDR3 bases: TGTGCCAGCAGCGAAAGCGGGGGTAGCACAGATACGCAGTATTTT. Residues: CASSESGGSTDTQYF.

The DNA for the CDR3 is TGCGCCAGCAGCTTTCGGGGACAGGGCTCGTCTGGGGCCAACGTCCTGACTTTC. This sequence encodes CASSFRGQGSSGANVLTF. The chain employs TRBV5-1 and TRBJ2-6, with 9 bases fitting TRBD1. Trimming at V came to 2 bases and at J to 1 base, leaving 7 bases not matched to a gene. Germline loops: CDR1 SGHRS, CDR2 YFSETQ. This CDR3 region has 18 residues.

The V gene is TRBV27, the J gene TRBJ2-4; D is undetermined. The ends were cut back, 4 bases at V and 0 bases at J, with 10 bases in the middle. Germline CDR1 MNHEY, CDR2 SMNVEV (reference sequence). This CDR3 region has 15 residues. CDR3: CASSSSVSAKNIQYF. The CDR3 DNA reads as TGTGCCAGCAGTTCGTCAGTTTCAGCCAAAAACATTCAGTACTTC.

The V gene is TRBV18, the J gene TRBJ2-7; D not resolved. The CDR3 covers 12 residues. The germline V gene encodes CDR1 KGHSH and CDR2 LQKENI. With 3 bases removed from V and 2 bases from J, the gap between germline ends came to 5 bases. The CDR3 is CASSPQTYEQYF. Here the CDR3 DNA reads TGTGCCAGCTCACCCCAAACCTACGAGCAGTACTTC.

This rearrangement joins TRBV6-1 to TRBJ1-1; D not resolved. Trimming shortened V by 4 bases and J by 0 bases, and 6 bases separated the two germline ends. The CDR3 has 13 amino acids. Germline V CDR1 and CDR2: MNHNS, SASEGT. CDR3 in DNA: TGTGCCAGCAGTGCAACAGTGAACACTGAAGCTTTCTTT. Its protein is CASSATVNTEAFF.

This clone was seen once. V gene TRBV6-5 combines with J gene TRBJ1-3; D unresolved. The germline V and J ends were trimmed by 5 bases and 0 bases, with 11 bases remaining between them. Germline V lookup: CDR1 MNHEY, CDR2 SVGAGI. The CDR3 length is 15 residues. CDR3 sequence (DNA): TGTGCCAGCAGTAACACAGTGCTCTCTGGAAACACCATATATTTT. This gives the protein CASSNTVLSGNTIYF.

The chain couples TRBV7-6 to TRBJ1-1; TRBD1 might be the D (6 bases). Trimming left V 1 base short and J 0 bases short, with 6 bases between. From germline, CDR1 is SGHVS and CDR2 FNYEAQ. The CDR3 totals 14 residues. In DNA, the CDR3 is TGTGCCAGCAGCTTAGACAGGGTGAACACTGAAGCTTTCTTT. Translating gives CASSLDRVNTEAFF.

With respect to this clone: This same CDR3 is encoded by further DNA sequences in the sample. The chain couples TRBV5-1 to TRBJ2-2; D is possibly TRBD2 (6 bases). The CDR3 totals 15 residues. Germline V gives CDR1 SGHRS, CDR2 YFSETQ. Trimming removed 0 bases from V and 0 bases from J, with 6 bases in between. CDR3 bases: TGCGCCAGCAGCTTGGGGGGGGCGAACACCGGGGAGCTGTTTTTT. As protein: CASSLGGANTGELFF.

The rearrangement links TRBV27 to TRBJ1-6, with a tentative D call TRBD1 (6 bases). The germline V gene has CDR1 MNHEY and CDR2 SMNVEV (reference sequence). Trimming stripped 5 bases from V and 3 bases from J, with 11 bases between. The CDR3 runs to 15 residues. CDR3 region: CASSPDSFYNSPLHF. The CDR3 bases are TGTGCCAGCAGTCCGGACAGCTTCTATAATTCACCCCTCCACTTT.

This clone was recorded only once. The chain links TRBV5-4 to TRBJ1-1; 8 bases align to TRBD1. From germline, CDR1 is SGHNT and CDR2 YYREEE (reference sequence). The CDR3 is made up of 13 amino acids. Losses at the gene ends were 10 bases for V and 1 base for J; bases not matched to a gene: 6. The CDR3 nucleotides read TGTGCCGTTCAGGGGGCGCGGAACACTGAAGCTTTCTTT. Residues: CAVQGARNTEAFF.

V gene TRBV18 combines with J gene TRBJ2-7; 8 positions agree with TRBD1. V lost 3 bases to trimming and J lost 2 bases; unmatched junction nucleotides: 3. The CDR3 contains 14 residues. CDR1 KGHSH and CDR2 LQKENI come from the germline V gene. The CDR3 DNA sequence: TGTGCCAGCTCACCGGACAGGGAAGCCTACGAGCAGTACTTC. It translates to CASSPDREAYEQYF.

V gene TRBV4-2 combines with J gene TRBJ2-1; 12 bases map to TRBD2. The V gene's germline CDR1 is LGHNA and CDR2 YNFKEQ. Unmatched junction bases numbered 0, after V lost 2 bases and J lost 4 bases. The CDR3 extends over 15 amino acids. CDR3 region: CASSQTSGGYNEQFF. CDR3 DNA: TGTGCCAGCAGCCAAACTAGCGGGGGGTACAATGAGCAGTTCTTC.